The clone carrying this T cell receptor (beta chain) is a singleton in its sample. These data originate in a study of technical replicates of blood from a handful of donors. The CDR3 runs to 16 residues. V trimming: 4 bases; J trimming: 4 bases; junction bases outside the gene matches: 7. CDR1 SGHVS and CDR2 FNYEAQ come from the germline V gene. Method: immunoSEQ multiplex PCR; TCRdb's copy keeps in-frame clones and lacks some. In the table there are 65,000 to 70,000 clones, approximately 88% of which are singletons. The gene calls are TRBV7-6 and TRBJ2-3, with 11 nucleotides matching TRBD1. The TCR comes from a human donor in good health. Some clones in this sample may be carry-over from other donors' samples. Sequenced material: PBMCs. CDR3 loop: CASSSLDRGLADTQYF. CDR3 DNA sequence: TGTGCCAGCAGCTCGTTGGACAGGGGGCTGGCAGATACGCAGTATTTT.